This T cell receptor (beta chain) stems from a study of blood T cell repertoires in COVID-19. Study summary: PBMCs, B-cell-depleted T cells, or T cells were the source of the cDNA or gDNA that made up the material.

The table came from immunoSEQ multiplex PCR; TCRdb's copy has only in-frame clones and leaves some out. Counted here are around 120,000 clones, about nine tenths occurring once; the ten biggest clones make up roughly 30%. The CDR3 spans 15 residues. The V segment lost 2 bases and the J segment 2 bases; nucleotides outside the gene matches: 0. Germline values: CDR1 SEHNR, CDR2 FQNEAQ (reference sequence). Sequencing was done on a sample of peripheral blood. This TCR came from a woman in her 70s with acute or convalescent COVID-19. This chain connects TRBV7-9 to TRBJ2-1; 10 bases are shared with TRBD2. CDR3 sequence reads: CASSLLAGAYNEQFF. DNA for the CDR3: TGTGCCAGCAGCTTACTAGCGGGGGCCTACAATGAGCAGTTCTTC. Using reference TRBV7-9 and TRBJ2-1 for the parts outside the CDR3, the full variable domain is DTGVSQNPRHKITKRGQNVTFRCDPISEHNRLYWYRQTLGQGPEFLTYFQNEAQLEKSRLLSDRFSAERPKGSFSTLEIQRTEQGDSAMYLCASSLLAGAYNEQFFGPGTRLTVL.